A selection of T cell receptor beta chains follows, all from one sample in a study of control samples from healthy donors and cancer patients. Some clones are missing from TCRdb's copy, which holds only in-frame ones; the method was immunoSEQ multiplex PCR. This table has about 60,000 clones, 92% appearing once. The specimen was PBMCs. The origin of the receptors is a man aged 35-49 years with colorectal cancer. CDR3s include the opening cysteine and the closing phenylalanine or tryptophan. Fields, in order: D gene, J gene, clone size, V gene, CDR3 length, CDR3 protein, CDR3 DNA. The D gene is left open where the match is weak. Where a row states a size, it is once, few, many or the class of an expanded clone; other rows omit it.

D: NA
J: TRBJ2-1
size: NA
V: TRBV30
length: 14
CDR3: CAWSPTWGGNEQFF
DNA: TGTGCCTGGAGTCCCACATGGGGCGGGAATGAGCAGTTCTTC

D: NA
J: TRBJ2-7
size: NA
V: TRBV3-1/TRBV3-2
length: 12
CDR3: CASSPFPGEQYF
DNA: TGTGCCAGCAGCCCCTTCCCAGGCGAGCAGTACTTC

D: NA
J: TRBJ2-2
size: NA
V: TRBV7-7
length: 17
CDR3: CASSPGVGRGNTGELFF
DNA: TGTGCCAGCAGCCCGGGCGTTGGGCGGGGGAACACCGGGGAGCTGTTTTTT

D: NA
J: TRBJ1-2
size: NA
V: TRBV3-1/TRBV3-2
length: 14
CDR3: CASSLSGGRPGYTF
DNA: TGTGCCAGCAGCCTCTCAGGTGGTCGTCCTGGCTACACCTTC

D: NA
J: TRBJ1-5
size: NA
V: TRBV6-5
length: 15
CDR3: CASTRGGAYGQPQHF
DNA: TGTGCCAGCACCCGAGGGGGGGCATATGGTCAGCCCCAGCATTTT

D: TRBD1
J: TRBJ1-4
size: NA
V: TRBV27
length: 14
CDR3: CASSPGQVRGKLFF
DNA: TGTGCCAGCAGTCCGGGACAGGTTCGAGGAAAACTGTTTTTT

D: TRBD1
J: TRBJ1-6
size: NA
V: TRBV5-6
length: 14
CDR3: CASSLGQVGSPLHF
DNA: TGTGCCAGCAGCTTAGGACAGGTCGGGTCACCCCTCCACTTT

D: NA
J: TRBJ2-7
size: once
V: TRBV4-1
length: 15
CDR3: CASSLRGGTSYEQYF
DNA: TGCGCCAGCAGCCTAAGAGGGGGTACGTCCTACGAGCAGTACTTC

D: NA
J: TRBJ1-1
size: NA
V: TRBV15
length: 14
CDR3: CATSSYRIGTEAFF
DNA: TGTGCCACCAGCAGCTATAGGATAGGCACTGAAGCTTTCTTT

D: NA
J: TRBJ1-6
size: NA
V: TRBV7-3
length: 13
CDR3: CASSPSGGSALHF
DNA: TGTGCCAGCAGCCCCTCGGGGGGTTCGGCCCTCCACTTT

D: TRBD1
J: TRBJ2-2
size: NA
V: TRBV5-4
length: 17
CDR3: CASSLDGGTGGTGELFF
DNA: TGTGCCAGCAGCTTGGATGGGGGGACAGGGGGCACCGGGGAGCTGTTTTTT